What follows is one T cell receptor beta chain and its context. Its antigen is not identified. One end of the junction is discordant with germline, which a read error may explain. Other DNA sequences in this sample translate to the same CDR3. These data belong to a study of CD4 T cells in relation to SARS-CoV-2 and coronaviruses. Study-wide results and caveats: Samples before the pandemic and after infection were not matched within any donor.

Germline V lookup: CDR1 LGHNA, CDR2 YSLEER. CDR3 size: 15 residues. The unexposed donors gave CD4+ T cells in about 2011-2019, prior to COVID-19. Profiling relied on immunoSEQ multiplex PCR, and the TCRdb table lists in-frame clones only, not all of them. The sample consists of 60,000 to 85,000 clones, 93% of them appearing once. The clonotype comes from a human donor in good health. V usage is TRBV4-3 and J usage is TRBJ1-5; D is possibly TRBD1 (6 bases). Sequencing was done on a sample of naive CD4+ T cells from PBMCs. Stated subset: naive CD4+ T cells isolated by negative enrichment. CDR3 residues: CASSQDLQGNQPQHF. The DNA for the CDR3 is TGCGCCAGCAGCCAAGATCTACAGGGCAATCAGCCCCAGCATTTC.